The rows below give T cell receptor beta chains drawn from one sample of a study of CD8 T cells in Susac syndrome. In TCRdb, the immunoSEQ multiplex PCR reads were re-called with MiXCR into one record per CDR3 protein. Among tens of thousands of distinct CDR3 sequences listed, around 94% were seen once. Input material: CD8+ T cells from PBMCs. These receptors were collected from a human donor with Susac syndrome. CDR3s include the opening cysteine and the closing phenylalanine or tryptophan. D genes are given only for firm matches. Part of the rows lack a size; the others show once, few, many or a class for expanded clones.

CATLNTGELFF,TGTGCCACTTTGAACACCGGGGAGCTGTTTTTT,.,TRBV2,.,TRBJ2-2
CASSLGAAYEQYF,TGTGCCAGCAGTTTAGGGGCCGCCTACGAGCAGTACTTC,.,TRBV28,few,TRBJ2-7
CASTPDSSTDTQYF,TGTGCCAGCACCCCGGACTCCTCCACAGATACGCAGTATTTT,.,TRBV25-1,few,TRBJ2-3
CATSRDRGLYNEQFF,TGTGCCACCAGCAGAGACAGGGGGCTGTACAATGAGCAGTTCTTC,TRBD1,TRBV15,once,TRBJ2-1
CASSTPEGGETEAFF,TGTGCCAGCAGTACCCCCGAGGGGGGGGAGACTGAAGCTTTCTTT,.,TRBV12-3/TRBV12-4,.,TRBJ1-1
CASSPMQGAGANVLTF,TGCGCCAGCAGTCCTATGCAGGGGGCCGGGGCCAACGTCCTGACTTTC,TRBD1,TRBV23-1,.,TRBJ2-6
CASIGGNEQFF,TGTGCCAGCATAGGGGGCAATGAGCAGTTCTTC,.,TRBV6-5,.,TRBJ2-1
CASSPVRSNYGYTF,TGTGCCAGCAGCCCCGTCAGAAGTAACTATGGCTACACCTTC,.,TRBV28,.,TRBJ1-2
CASSQHGAETQYF,TGTGCCAGCAGCCAACATGGGGCGGAGACCCAGTACTTC,.,TRBV7-2,.,TRBJ2-5
CASSLAGEEQYF,TGTGCCAGCAGCTTAGCGGGGGAGGAGCAGTACTTC,.,TRBV7-8,.,TRBJ2-7
CASSGSTGGNTIYF,TGTGCCAGCAGCGGTTCGACTGGTGGAAACACCATATATTTT,.,TRBV9,.,TRBJ1-3
CSVEGLAGSSYNEQFF,TGCAGCGTTGAAGGGCTAGCGGGGAGCTCCTACAATGAGCAGTTCTTC,TRBD2,TRBV29-1,.,TRBJ2-1
CAISESDYGLFF,TGTGCCATCAGTGAGTCGGATTACGGGTTGTTCTTC,.,TRBV10-3,.,TRBJ2-1
CASSLSSLDRVYGYTF,TGTGCCAGCAGTTTATCGAGTCTGGACAGGGTCTATGGCTACACCTTC,TRBD1,TRBV27,.,TRBJ1-2
CAWNTDTQYF,TGTGCCTGGAACACAGATACGCAGTATTTT,.,TRBV30,.,TRBJ2-3
CASSAVVAEQETQYF,TGTGCCAGCAGCGCCGTCGTGGCGGAGCAAGAGACCCAGTACTTC,.,TRBV7-9,.,TRBJ2-5
CASSLSLTRLGDLETQYF,TGTGCCAGCTCACTCAGTCTCACACGACTGGGGGACCTAGAGACCCAGTACTTC,.,TRBV18,.,TRBJ2-5
CASSWGGAAYEQYF,TGTGCCAGCAGTTGGGGGGGCGCAGCCTACGAGCAGTACTTC,.,TRBV27,.,TRBJ2-7
CASIGPSSTEAFF,TGTGCCAGTATTGGACCGTCTTCGACTGAAGCTTTCTTT,.,TRBV19,.,TRBJ1-1
CASGMDRLNTEAFF,TGTGCCAGCGGGATGGACCGCTTGAACACTGAAGCTTTCTTT,.,TRBV6-5,.,TRBJ1-1
CASSLFWGSTGELFF,TGTGCCAGCAGTTTATTCTGGGGCAGCACCGGGGAGCTGTTTTTT,.,TRBV27,.,TRBJ2-2
CASSYGPGGNTEAFF,TGTGCCAGCAGTTACGGTCCCGGCGGAAACACTGAAGCTTTCTTT,.,TRBV6-5,.,TRBJ1-1
CASSVGDNPTYEQYF,TGTGCCAGCAGCGTAGGGGACAACCCAACCTACGAGCAGTACTTC,.,TRBV9,once,TRBJ2-7
CASSVGLVETQYF,TGTGCCAGCAGCGTAGGACTAGTCGAGACCCAGTACTTC,TRBD2,TRBV6-5,.,TRBJ2-5
CASSSYRELNYGYTF,TGTGCCAGCAGTTCTTACAGGGAACTTAACTATGGCTACACCTTC,.,TRBV12-3/TRBV12-4,.,TRBJ1-2
CASSPTGDMYQETQYF,TGCGCCAGCAGCCCAACGGGGGACATGTACCAAGAGACCCAGTACTTC,.,TRBV5-1,.,TRBJ2-5
CSARLFQRGPLQETQYF,TGCAGTGCTAGACTCTTCCAACGGGGCCCCCTCCAAGAGACCCAGTACTTC,.,TRBV20-1,once,TRBJ2-5
CASLRGTEAFF,TGTGCCAGCCTTCGGGGCACTGAAGCTTTCTTT,.,TRBV6-6,.,TRBJ1-1
CAARLGRRAEQFF,TGTGCCGCAAGACTCGGTCGGAGGGCTGAGCAGTTCTTC,.,TRBV6-5,.,TRBJ2-1
CASSLTSGGATDTQYF,TGTGCCAGCAGCCTCACTAGCGGGGGGGCCACAGATACGCAGTATTTT,TRBD2,TRBV11-2,.,TRBJ2-3
CASSQDLYTGGYTF,TGCGCCAGCAGCCAAGATTTGTACACGGGGGGCTACACCTTC,.,TRBV4-1,once,TRBJ1-2
CASSRILGEQYF,TGTGCCAGCAGCCGAATTCTAGGCGAGCAGTACTTC,.,TRBV7-9,.,TRBJ2-7
CASSYDGGGGYTF,TGTGCCAGCAGTTATGACGGAGGCGGGGGCTACACCTTC,.,TRBV27,.,TRBJ1-2
CASCRGGGNNEQFF,TGTGCCAGCTGTCGGGGTGGGGGGAACAATGAGCAGTTCTTC,.,TRBV27,.,TRBJ2-1
CASRSTHEKTQYF,TGTGCCAGCAGATCGACTCACGAGAAAACGCAGTATTTT,.,TRBV9,.,TRBJ2-3
CASSLSRDGTFGYTF,TGTGCCAGCAGTTTATCGCGGGACGGTACGTTTGGCTACACCTTC,.,TRBV27,.,TRBJ1-2
CSARVLAGTNTGELFF,TGCAGTGCTAGAGTCTTAGCGGGGACGAACACCGGGGAGCTGTTTTTT,TRBD2,TRBV20-1,.,TRBJ2-2
CSAIQGSNTEAFF,TGCAGTGCTATACAGGGAAGTAACACTGAAGCTTTCTTT,.,TRBV20-1,.,TRBJ1-1
CASSGGPAESNEQFF,TGTGCCAGCTCCGGGGGGCCCGCTGAGAGTAATGAGCAGTTCTTC,.,TRBV2,.,TRBJ2-1
CASSSGIRGYEAFF,TGTGCCAGCAGCTCAGGAATCCGGGGATATGAAGCTTTCTTT,.,TRBV11-2,.,TRBJ1-1
CSATAGDAGELFF,TGCAGTGCTACTGCGGGGGACGCCGGGGAGCTGTTTTTT,TRBD2,TRBV20-1,.,TRBJ2-2
CASSLRADLHNYGYTF,TGTGCCAGCTCACTAAGGGCAGACCTCCATAACTATGGCTACACCTTC,.,TRBV18,.,TRBJ1-2
CASSSDSNEKLFF,TGTGCCAGCAGCTCGGACTCTAATGAAAAACTGTTTTTT,.,TRBV5-6,.,TRBJ1-4
CASSPSLSGSGNTIYF,TGTGCCAGCAGTCCCTCCTTATCCGGTAGTGGAAACACCATATATTTT,.,TRBV27,.,TRBJ1-3
CASSRGTGEVEGYTF,TGTGCCAGCAGCAGGGGGACAGGGGAGGTGGAAGGCTACACCTTC,TRBD1,TRBV7-9,.,TRBJ1-2
CASGASGQETQYF,TGTGCCAGCGGAGCCTCGGGCCAAGAGACCCAGTACTTC,.,TRBV25-1,.,TRBJ2-5
CASSYTDSSYEQYF,TGTGCCAGCAGTTACACCGACAGCTCCTACGAGCAGTACTTC,.,TRBV6-5,.,TRBJ2-7
CAEAAGGGNYEQYF,TGTGCCGAGGCTGCTGGCGGGGGGAACTACGAGCAGTACTTC,TRBD2,TRBV9,.,TRBJ2-7
CATSAGGEQFF,TGTGCCACCAGTGCTGGGGGGGAGCAGTTCTTC,.,TRBV24-1,.,TRBJ2-1
CATSHWDTDTQYF,TGTGCCACCAGTCACTGGGACACAGATACGCAGTATTTT,.,TRBV24-1,.,TRBJ2-3
CASRSASDTSYEQYF,TGTGCCAGCAGGTCCGCAAGCGACACATCCTACGAGCAGTACTTC,.,TRBV6-6,.,TRBJ2-7
CASSEEPPSGNTIYF,TGTGCCAGCAGTGAAGAGCCTCCCTCTGGAAACACCATATATTTT,.,TRBV2,.,TRBJ1-3
CASSVESRGLFF,TGTGCCAGCAGCGTAGAAAGCAGGGGGCTGTTCTTT,TRBD1,TRBV9,.,TRBJ1-1
CSAVPRGRSYEQYF,TGCAGTGCTGTCCCTAGAGGTCGGTCCTACGAGCAGTACTTC,.,TRBV20-1,.,TRBJ2-7
CASSSRQGVQETQYF,TGTGCCAGCAGCTCCAGACAGGGAGTGCAAGAGACCCAGTACTTC,TRBD1,TRBV7-9,.,TRBJ2-5
CSAGLAGAYEQYF,TGCAGTGCGGGACTAGCGGGGGCCTACGAGCAGTACTTC,TRBD2,TRBV20-1,.,TRBJ2-7
CASSLYTAGGRGSEQFF,TGTGCCAGCAGCTTATATACAGCGGGGGGCCGGGGTTCTGAGCAGTTCTTC,TRBD2,TRBV11-2,once,TRBJ2-1
CASSLRTAGELFF,TGTGCCAGCAGTTTGCGGACAGCCGGGGAGCTGTTTTTT,.,TRBV12-3/TRBV12-4,.,TRBJ2-2
CASRLAGETQYF,TGTGCCAGCCGGCTAGCGGGTGAGACCCAGTACTTC,TRBD2,TRBV7-9,.,TRBJ2-5
CASSQGATEAFF,TGTGCCAGCAGCCAAGGGGCCACTGAAGCTTTCTTT,.,TRBV4-2,.,TRBJ1-1